Following are 30 T cell receptor beta chains from one sample sequenced in a study of vaccination and CD4 T cells after COVID-19. These receptors are not linked to any known antigen. Indicated treatment: roughly ten-day PBMC culture with coronavirus spike peptide pools or control peptides (ViraFEST assay). Samples of CD4+ T cells were obtained from the unexposed donor before the COVID-19 pandemic (2011-2018). Researchers used the Oncomine TCR Beta short-read assay to sequence DNA from cultured CD4+ T cells. A single record per CDR3 protein comes from TCRdb applying MiXCR to the PCR reads. The sample has about 7,200 distinct CDR3 sequences; under 40% are singletons. Input material: CD4+ T cells from blood, cultured in vitro. The receptors were gathered from a human donor in good health.

The gene calls are TRBV6-1 and TRBJ2-3; tentative D call: TRBD1 (5 bases). The CDR3 has 13 residues. V was trimmed by 6 bases and J by 4 bases, leaving 11 bases between them. Germline CDR1 MNHNS, CDR2 SASEGT. CDR3 sequence reads: CASRADNPDTQYF. CDR3 bases: TGTGCCAGCAGGGCGGACAATCCAGATACGCAGTATTTT.

The chain recombines TRBV6-4 with TRBJ2-2; 10 bases fit TRBD2. The V and J ends lost 5 bases and 3 bases, in that order; junction bases with no gene match: 0. The CDR3 totals 14 residues. CDR1 is MRHNA, CDR2 SNTAGT, per germline. Here the CDR3 DNA reads TGTGCCAGCAGTACTAGCGGGGACACCGGGGAGCTGTTTTTT. This translates into CASSTSGDTGELFF.

V and J are TRBV7-9 and TRBJ1-2; perhaps TRBD1 as D (6 bases). The germline V gene has CDR1 SEHNR and CDR2 FQNEAQ (reference sequence). V gave up 8 bases and J gave up 5 bases, with 18 bases separating them. The CDR3 is 14 amino acids. The CDR3 region is CASAAEGTPYGYTF. CDR3 nucleotide sequence: TGTGCCAGCGCCGCGGAAGGGACACCTTATGGCTACACCTTC.

This clonotype occurred a few times. The chain couples TRBV10-3 to TRBJ1-1; D might be TRBD1 (5 bases). The CDR3 consists of 14 residues. V was cut by 4 bases and J by 1 base, with 10 bases left in between. Germline lookup yields CDR1 ENHRY and CDR2 SYGVKD. This CDR3 reads CAISGSTGNTEAFF. The CDR3 nucleotides are TGTGCCATCAGTGGCAGCACAGGGAACACTGAAGCTTTCTTT.

This clonotype was counted a few times. The chain employs TRBV11-1 and TRBJ1-1; D is unresolved. The CDR3 extends over 13 amino acids. V lost 1 base and J 1 base, leaving 4 bases between the germline ends. The germline CDR1 and CDR2 sequences are SGHAT and FQDESV (reference sequence). The CDR3 DNA sequence: TGTGCCAGCAGCTTAGACAGGAACACTGAAGCTTTCTTT. Translating it yields CASSLDRNTEAFF.

CDR3 protein: CASLTGSNSPLHF. The CDR3 DNA is TGTGCCAGTTTAACAGGGAGCAATTCACCCCTCCACTTT. V is TRBV6-1 and J is TRBJ1-6, with D tentatively TRBD1 (6 bases). The CDR3 totals 13 residues. In germline, CDR1 is MNHNS, CDR2 SASEGT. With 9 bases removed from V and 7 bases from J, the gap between germline ends came to 13 bases.

This clonotype has a single count. This chain uses TRBV19 with TRBJ2-1; D is uncertain. V lost 3 bases to trimming and J lost 0 bases, with 9 bases between them. CDR1 is LNHDA, CDR2 SQIVND, per germline (reference sequence). The CDR3 runs to 15 residues. The CDR3 here is CASSISLSSYNEQFF. DNA of the CDR3: TGTGCCAGTAGTATCTCCCTTAGCTCCTACAATGAGCAGTTCTTC.

The chain links TRBV29-1 to TRBJ2-6; D possibly corresponds to TRBD1 (5 bases). Germline assignment: CDR1 SQVTM and CDR2 ANQGSEA. Trimming took off 4 bases at V and 2 bases at J, with 6 bases between the two ends. This CDR3 has 13 residues. This chain's CDR3 is CSVVGAGANVLTF. Written as DNA, the CDR3 is TGCAGCGTTGTAGGGGCTGGGGCCAACGTCCTGACTTTC.

The chain joins TRBV15 to TRBJ2-3, with a possible D match to TRBD1 (6 bases). With 1 base removed from V and 6 bases from J, the gap between germline ends came to 14 bases. Looked up from germline, CDR1 is LNHNV and CDR2 is YYDKDF (reference sequence). The CDR3 is 15 residues long. CDR3 DNA sequence: TGTGCCACCAGCAGAGGGAACAGGGTGCGGGATACGCAGTATTTT. Translated, it gives CATSRGNRVRDTQYF.

This clonotype has only a few counts. The V call is TRBV5-4, the J call TRBJ2-7; the D gene is possibly TRBD1 (6 bases). V lost 9 bases, J lost 2 bases, and 9 bases lay in between. Germline V gives CDR1 SGHNT, CDR2 YYREEE (reference sequence). The CDR3 totals 11 residues. CDR3 in amino acids: CATGTTYEQYF. Written as DNA, the CDR3 is TGTGCCACCGGGACAACCTACGAGCAGTACTTC.

V usage is TRBV6-5 and J usage is TRBJ1-1, with TRBD1 as a possible D gene (6 bases). The ends were cut back, 4 bases at V and 7 bases at J, with 10 bases in the middle. Germline values: CDR1 MNHEY, CDR2 SVGAGI. This CDR3 region has 12 residues. The CDR3 DNA sequence: TGTGCCAGCAGTTCCCAGGGGCTTGAAGCTTTCTTT. This codes for CASSSQGLEAFF.

This clonotype was picked up a small number of times. The chain uses TRBV3-1 and TRBJ2-7, with D possibly matching TRBD1 (5 bases). V shed 3 bases and J shed 5 bases, with 11 bases lying between them. The CDR3 sequence is 13 residues long. The germline gives CDR1 LGHDT, CDR2 YNNKEL (reference sequence). The CDR3 DNA reads TGTGCCAGCAGCCATAGTCTAGGGGACGAGCAGTACTTC. It is translated as CASSHSLGDEQYF.

Regarding this clonotype: Its ends do not fully match the called genes, so a read error is possible. The chain combines TRBV20-1 with TRBJ2-5; TRBD2 is a possible D gene (6 bases). The CDR3 spans 14 residues. CDR1 and CDR2 from the germline V gene are DFQATT and SNEGSKA (reference sequence). The CDR3 region is CSAMGGQTKEAQYF. The CDR3 DNA sequence: TGCAGTGCTATGGGGGGTCAGACTAAAGAGGCCCAGTACTTC.

The chain employs TRBV27 and TRBJ2-1; 9 nucleotides match TRBD1. CDR3 length: 14 residues. V shed 6 bases, J shed 2 bases, and the junction held 2 bases outside the gene matches. The germline V gene has CDR1 MNHEY and CDR2 SMNVEV (reference sequence). The chain's CDR3 is CASRRTGAYNEQFF. CDR3 DNA: TGTGCCAGCAGACGGACAGGGGCCTACAATGAGCAGTTCTTC.

The chain has TRBV20-1 and TRBJ1-2; the D is unclear. From germline, CDR1 is DFQATT and CDR2 SNEGSKA (reference sequence). The CDR3 runs to 13 residues. Trimming cost V 1 base and J 0 bases, with 6 bases left between them. In DNA form, the CDR3 reads TGCAGTGCTAGAGTAGCCACTAACTATGGCTACACCTTC. Its translation is CSARVATNYGYTF.

This clonotype was counted between two and nine times. This sequence joins TRBV6-2 or TRBV6-3 and TRBJ1-6; D might be TRBD1 (5 bases). Germline lookup yields CDR1 MNHEY and CDR2 SVGEGT. This CDR3 has 14 residues. V lost 0 bases to trimming and J lost 11 bases, with 11 bases between them. The CDR3 region is CASSYSGGVPPLHF. The DNA of the CDR3 is TGTGCCAGCAGTTACTCGGGGGGGGTGCCACCCCTCCACTTT.

This clonotype has just a few counts. This chain links TRBV10-2 with TRBJ1-5; D call uncertain. The CDR3 runs to 14 residues. V dropped 0 bases and J dropped 3 bases, with 6 bases sitting between them. Germline CDR1 reads WSHSY; CDR2 reads SAAADI. CDR3 sequence reads: CASSESELNQPQHF. The CDR3 DNA follows: TGCGCCAGCAGTGAGTCTGAACTCAATCAGCCCCAGCATTTT.

There are a few counts of this clonotype. The J gene is TRBJ1-1, the V gene TRBV5-1, with D hard to call. Germline V gene lookup returns CDR1 SGHRS and CDR2 YFSETQ. Trimming cost V 0 bases and J 6 bases, with 6 bases left between them. The CDR3 covers 12 residues. The CDR3 loop reads CASSLAGSEAFF. CDR3 DNA: TGCGCCAGCAGCTTGGCGGGGTCTGAAGCTTTCTTT.

This clonotype is deemed large. Here the CDR3 DNA reads TGTGCCAGCAGTGGTAGACGTAGGACAGGGATCACTGAAGCTTTCTTT. Amino acids: CASSGRRRTGITEAFF. The V call is TRBV2, the J call TRBJ1-1, with 8 bases fitting TRBD1. This CDR3 is built from 16 residues. Per germline, CDR1 SNHLY and CDR2 FYNNEI. J lost 4 bases, V lost 4 bases, and 11 bases had no gene match.

The V and J genes are TRBV20-1 and TRBJ2-4, with 11 nucleotides matching TRBD2. V lost 3 bases and J lost 1; bases outside the gene matches: 11. The V gene's germline CDR1 is DFQATT and CDR2 SNEGSKA (reference sequence). This CDR3 has 18 amino acids. The DNA for the CDR3 is TGCAGTGCTAGGACTGCACTAGCGGGGGACGGGGCCAAAAACATTCAGTACTTC. Protein sequence: CSARTALAGDGAKNIQYF.

A single count supports this clonotype. The chain carries TRBV6-5 and TRBJ1-3, with D hard to call. CDR3 length equals 14 residues. Deletions cut 2 bases from V and 0 bases from J, with 5 bases between. CDR1 is MNHEY, CDR2 SVGAGI, per germline. The CDR3 nucleotides read TGTGCCAGCAGTTACGGCACCTCTGGAAACACCATATATTTT. Protein: CASSYGTSGNTIYF.

The chain has TRBV15 and TRBJ1-5; D possibly corresponds to TRBD1 (6 bases). Trimming cost V 1 base and J 7 bases, with 11 bases left between them. The germline V gene has CDR1 LNHNV and CDR2 YYDKDF (reference sequence). The CDR3 has 14 amino acids. CDR3 DNA: TGTGCCACCAGCAGAGGACAGGCGGAACAGCCCCAGCATTTT. Residues: CATSRGQAEQPQHF.

This clonotype appeared a few times. The chain has TRBV6-1 and TRBJ1-5; the match to TRBD1 covers 7 bases. The CDR3 loop spans 16 amino acids. Unmatched junction bases numbered 7, after V lost 3 bases and J lost 2 bases. CDR1 and CDR2 (germline): MNHNS, SASEGT. This chain's CDR3 is CASSDRGLRGNQPQHF. CDR3 in DNA: TGTGCCAGCAGTGACAGGGGGTTACGTGGCAATCAGCCCCAGCATTTT.

V usage is TRBV7-3 and J usage is TRBJ1-1; D uncertain. This CDR3 contains 13 residues. The V end lost 1 base, the J end lost 9 bases, and 12 bases lay between the germline ends. CDR1 SGHTA and CDR2 FQGTGA come from the germline V gene. The CDR3 spells CASSLSRNAQAFF. CDR3 in DNA: TGTGCCAGCAGCTTAAGTCGGAATGCGCAAGCTTTCTTT.

This clonotype has just a few counts. J is TRBJ1-2 and V is TRBV27, with 7 nucleotides matching TRBD1. The length of the CDR3 is 14 residues. From germline, CDR1 is MNHEY and CDR2 SMNVEV (reference sequence). With V trimmed by 3 bases and J by 7 bases, 8 bases remained unmatched. The CDR3 sequence is CASSLYRGSFGYTF. The CDR3 DNA reads TGTGCCAGCAGTTTGTACAGGGGAAGCTTTGGCTACACCTTC.

By its share, this clonotype is medium-sized. This chain uses TRBV20-1 with TRBJ1-1, with 7 positions matching TRBD1. Germline V lookup: CDR1 DFQATT, CDR2 SNEGSKA (reference sequence). The V and J ends lost 3 bases and 4 bases, in that order; junction bases with no gene match: 8. The CDR3 has 14 amino acids. The CDR3 here is CSASPPQGVTEAFF. The CDR3 DNA reads as TGCAGTGCTAGCCCCCCCCAGGGGGTCACTGAAGCTTTCTTT.

This clonotype was observed a handful of times. This chain uses TRBV27 with TRBJ1-5; 10 bases are a match to TRBD1. J gave up 4 bases and V 5 bases, and 2 bases lay outside the gene matches. Germline CDR1 MNHEY, CDR2 SMNVEV (reference sequence). This CDR3 has 14 amino acids. Here the CDR3 reads CASSKGQGNQPQHF. In nucleotides, the CDR3 is TGTGCCAGCAGTAAGGGACAGGGGAATCAGCCCCAGCATTTT.

The rearrangement links TRBV20-1 to TRBJ1-2; maybe TRBD1 (5 bases). The CDR3 is 13 residues long. The germline gives CDR1 DFQATT, CDR2 SNEGSKA (reference sequence). Trimming took off 1 base at V and 6 bases at J, with 12 bases between the two ends. The CDR3: CSARVGGTDGYTF. In DNA form, the CDR3 reads TGCAGTGCTAGAGTCGGGGGTACTGATGGCTACACCTTC.

This clonotype was picked up a small number of times. J is TRBJ2-1 and V is TRBV6-1; D may be TRBD2 (8 bases). Trimming cost V 3 bases and J 4 bases, with 16 bases left between them. Germline CDR1 MNHNS, CDR2 SASEGT. This CDR3 spans 16 amino acids. Here the CDR3 DNA reads TGTGCCAGCAGTGACACAGGGGCGGGGGGTTACAATGAGCAGTTCTTC. Residues: CASSDTGAGGYNEQFF.

The rearrangement uses TRBV6-1 and TRBJ2-1, with D tentatively TRBD2 (5 bases). CDR3 length: 15 residues. CDR1 and CDR2 from the germline V gene are MNHNS and SASEGT. V was trimmed by 7 bases and J by 0 bases, leaving 13 bases between them. In DNA, the CDR3 is TGTGCCAGCAATAAGCGGACCGACTCCTACAATGAGCAGTTCTTC. Its translation is CASNKRTDSYNEQFF.